The 17 T cell receptor beta chains below all came from one sample that was sequenced in a study of T-cell reconstitution after alpha-beta-depleted transplantation in children. TCRbeta library construction was performed incorporating unique molecular identifiers. TCRdb itself ran the PCR reads through MiXCR, one entry per CDR3 protein. The sample lists over 200,000 distinct CDR3 sequences; about a tenth were seen once. Specimen: PBMCs, collected before TCRalphabeta/CD19-depleted stem cell transplant. Receptors originate from a child under two years old with acute myeloid leukemia, due to receive a stem cell transplant.

In its sample, this clonotype was seen many times. The chain recombines TRBV2 with TRBJ2-5, with TRBD2 as a possible D gene (6 bases). The length of the CDR3 is 13 residues. The germline CDR1 and CDR2 sequences are SNHLY and FYNNEI. Trimming took off 9 bases at V and 1 base at J, with 12 bases between the two ends. The CDR3 DNA is TGTGCCAGTCACCTAGCGTTCCAAGAGACCCAGTACTTC. It encodes CASHLAFQETQYF.

This clonotype was seen repeatedly, ten times or more. This chain joins TRBV7-2 and TRBJ2-3, with 14 bases lining up with TRBD2. Germline trimming cut 6 bases from V and 6 bases from J; bases unmatched to any gene: 8. Germline CDR1 is SGHTA and CDR2 is FQGNSA. The CDR3 is made up of 16 amino acids. CDR3 bases: TGTGCCAGCAGTTCCGGACTAGCGGGAGGATACGATACGCAGTATTTT. Its translation: CASSSGLAGGYDTQYF. Drawing the rest from reference TRBV7-2 and TRBJ2-3, the complete variable domain is GAGVSQSPSNKVTEKGKDVELRCDPISGHTALYWYRQSLGQGLEFLIYFQGNSAPDKSGLPSDRFSAERTGGSVSTLTIQRTQQEDSAVYLCASSSGLAGGYDTQYFGPGTRLTVL.

This clonotype was seen at least ten times. V usage is TRBV5-5 and J usage is TRBJ2-7, with 7 bases fitting TRBD1. With 3 bases clipped from V and 0 bases from J, the junction kept 3 bases outside the gene matches. CDR1 and CDR2 from the germline V gene are SGHKS and YYEKEE (reference sequence). The CDR3 totals 14 residues. CDR3 loop: CASSSRGPSYEQYF. CDR3 nucleotide sequence: TGTGCCAGCAGCTCTAGGGGGCCCTCCTACGAGCAGTACTTC.

This clonotype showed up just a few times. Since a much larger clone is just one base distant, this may be a read error. The CDR3 reads CATSRSSPTGAGYPF. Here the CDR3 DNA reads TGTGCCACCAGCAGATCTTCTCCAACAGGGGCTGGCTACCCCTTC. The rearrangement links TRBV15 to TRBJ1-2; TRBD1 aligns across 7 bases. The CDR3 is 15 amino acids. Looked up from germline, CDR1 is LNHNV and CDR2 is YYDKDF (reference sequence).

This clonotype was seen many times. The chain joins TRBV2 to TRBJ1-2, with D possibly matching TRBD1 (5 bases). The germline CDR1 and CDR2 sequences are SNHLY and FYNNEI. The CDR3 extends over 12 amino acids. Trimming removed 2 bases at V and 4 bases at J, with 5 bases between. This CDR3 reads CASSEQGYGYTF. In nucleotides, the CDR3 is TGTGCCAGCAGTGAACAGGGCTATGGCTACACCTTC. Drawing the rest from reference TRBV2 and TRBJ1-2, the complete variable domain is EPEVTQTPSHQVTQMGQEVILRCVPISNHLYFYWYRQILGQKVEFLVSFYNNEISEKSEIFDDQFSVERPDGSNFTLKIRSTKLEDSAMYFCASSEQGYGYTFGSGTRLTVV.

This clonotype was observed many times. The chain couples TRBV5-5 to TRBJ1-2; no firm D call. The CDR3 covers 13 residues. V was pared by 4 bases and J by 0 bases, with 7 bases between. CDR1 is SGHKS, CDR2 YYEKEE, per germline (reference sequence). The CDR3 bases are TGTGCCAGCAGCCCGTCTCCTAACTATGGCTACACCTTC. This gives the protein CASSPSPNYGYTF.

Notes on this clonotype: A much more abundant neighbour one base away suggests this may be a read error. The chain recombines TRBV5-4 with TRBJ1-1; 11 bases are a match to TRBD1. The length of the CDR3 is 15 residues. Germline CDR1 and CDR2: SGHNT and YYREEE (reference sequence). This chain's CDR3 is CAGSKGQGEATEAFF. CDR3 DNA: TGTGCCGGCAGCAAGGGACAGGGGGAGGCCACTGAAGCTTTCTTT. Supplemented by reference TRBV5-4 and TRBJ1-1, the full variable domain reads ETGVTQSPTHLIKTRGQQVTLRCSSQSGHNTVSWYQQALGQGPQFIFQYYREEENGRGNFPPRFSGLQFPNYSSELNVNALELDDSALYLCAGSKGQGEATEAFFGQGTRLTVV.

This clonotype showed up many times. J is TRBJ2-3 and V is TRBV4-2; D is uncertain. In germline, CDR1 is LGHNA, CDR2 YNFKEQ. This CDR3 has 18 amino acids. V was cut by 0 bases and J by 2 bases, with 18 bases left in between. The CDR3 nucleotides read TGTGCCAGCAGCCAAGATAAAGGGCCCCTAACAGCCACAGATACGCAGTATTTT. Its translation: CASSQDKGPLTATDTQYF.

The chain links TRBV15 to TRBJ1-2, with D unclear. Trimming took 0 bases from V and 0 from J, leaving 14 bases between them. The germline gives CDR1 LNHNV, CDR2 YYDKDF (reference sequence). CDR3 length equals 17 residues. The CDR3 DNA sequence: TGTGCCACCAGCAGAGAAACGAACAGAGCCACTAACTATGGCTACACCTTC. This encodes CATSRETNRATNYGYTF.

The table lists this clonotype with a few counts. The chain has TRBV11-2 and TRBJ2-5, with D unclear. This CDR3 is 16 amino acids long. The germline V gene encodes CDR1 SGHAT and CDR2 FQNNGV. V was cut by 2 bases and J by 0 bases, with 13 bases left in between. The CDR3 DNA follows: TGTGCCAGCAGCTTATCAGTCGGGTCGTACCAAGAGACCCAGTACTTC. Translation gives CASSLSVGSYQETQYF.

There are many counts of this clonotype. The junction departs from germline at one end; a sequencing error may be responsible. The CDR3 DNA sequence: TGTACCAGCAGTTCACTTCACACAACCGCCGCCATGAACACTGAAGCTTTCTTT. Protein product: CTSSSLHTTAAMNTEAFF. The genes are TRBV12-3 or TRBV12-4 and TRBJ1-1, with D unclear. CDR3 length equals 18 residues.

Ten or more counts support this clonotype. J is TRBJ1-5 and V is TRBV20-1; 7 nucleotides align to TRBD1. CDR1 is DFQATT, CDR2 SNEGSKA, per germline (reference sequence). The CDR3 sequence is 12 residues long. Unmatched junction bases numbered 3, after V lost 5 bases and J lost 5 bases. The chain's CDR3 is CSAGGQDQPQHF. The CDR3 bases are TGCAGTGCTGGAGGACAGGATCAGCCCCAGCATTTT.

Many counts were recorded for this clonotype. V gene TRBV10-3 combines with J gene TRBJ2-3; no reliable D call. The germline gives CDR1 ENHRY, CDR2 SYGVKD. The ends were cut back, 3 bases at V and 6 bases at J, with 4 bases in the middle. The CDR3 consists of 11 residues. CDR3 nucleotides: TGTGCCATCAGTGAAGAGGATACGCAGTATTTT. This sequence encodes CAISEEDTQYF.

A few counts support this clonotype. Germline is not matched at one junction end, which may reflect a read error. V is TRBV29-1 and J is TRBJ1-4, with D possibly matching TRBD1 (5 bases). Germline loops: CDR1 SQVTM, CDR2 ANQGSEA. The CDR3 is 13 residues long. CDR3 sequence reads: CSFMGQNAGKLLF. The DNA of the CDR3 is TGCAGCTTCATGGGGCAAAACGCGGGAAAACTGCTTTTT.

This clonotype was counted at least ten times. This chain links TRBV12-3 or TRBV12-4 with TRBJ2-3; no clear D gene. This CDR3 has 11 amino acids. Trimming took 8 bases from V and 4 from J, leaving 7 bases between them. This CDR3 is CASAKADTQYF. Written as DNA, the CDR3 is TGTGCCAGCGCAAAGGCAGATACGCAGTATTTT.

In its sample, this clonotype was seen many times. The chain combines TRBV12-3 or TRBV12-4 with TRBJ2-1; weak D call: TRBD2 (6 bases). The length of the CDR3 is 15 residues. V was cut by 4 bases and J by 8 bases, with 18 bases left in between. For the CDR3, the DNA is TGTGCCAGCAGTTCTAAGGCGGGACCCCTATATGAGCAGTTCTTC. Translated: CASSSKAGPLYEQFF.

This clonotype was found many times. This rearrangement joins TRBV5-1 to TRBJ1-4; 7 positions match TRBD1. The V segment lost 3 bases and the J segment 3 bases; nucleotides outside the gene matches: 5. Germline loops: CDR1 SGHRS, CDR2 YFSETQ. The CDR3 has 15 residues. CDR3 sequence (DNA): TGCGCCAGCAGCTCTCGACAGGGTTCTAATGAAAAACTGTTTTTT. It yields the protein CASSSRQGSNEKLFF.